The rows below give T cell receptor beta chains drawn from one sample of a study of CD8+ T cells in alopecia areata. Sequencing was performed with immunoSEQ multiplex PCR; in TCRdb, only in-frame clones are kept and a portion is missing. The data contain about 210,000 clones, less than 75% of them singletons. The source material was CD4+ T cells sorted from blood, sampled at week 4, from a patient treated with tofacitinib. The receptors shown here come from a human donor with alopecia areata. Each CDR3 is given with its conserved first and last residue. The order of the fields is clone size, J gene, V gene, D gene, CDR3 DNA, CDR3 protein. The D gene is left open where the match is weak. Expanded clones are given a class, and other clones once, few, many or no size at all.

abundance: .
j_gene: TRBJ1-1
v_gene: TRBV6-1
d_gene: TRBD1
CDR3nt: TGTGCCAGCAGCTGGGGACAGCAGAACACTGAAGCTTTCTTT
CDR3aa: CASSWGQQNTEAFF

abundance: .
j_gene: TRBJ1-5
v_gene: TRBV2
d_gene: .
CDR3nt: TGTGCCAGCGGGCGGAGGGCCCACGGGTACCCTCATAGCAATCAGCCCCAGCATTTT
CDR3aa: CASGRRAHGYPHSNQPQHF

abundance: .
j_gene: TRBJ1-5
v_gene: TRBV30
d_gene: TRBD1
CDR3nt: TGTGCCTGGAGTTTGGGGACCGGGACAGGGGGCTATCAGCCCCAGCATTTT
CDR3aa: CAWSLGTGTGGYQPQHF

abundance: .
j_gene: TRBJ2-2
v_gene: TRBV6-1
d_gene: .
CDR3nt: TGTGCCAGCACCTTCACGGGGGAGCTGTTTTTT
CDR3aa: CASTFTGELFF

abundance: .
j_gene: TRBJ1-1
v_gene: TRBV9
d_gene: TRBD1
CDR3nt: TGTGCCAGCAGCGTAGGAGGCAGGGGGGGCACTGAAGCTTTCTTT
CDR3aa: CASSVGGRGGTEAFF

abundance: .
j_gene: TRBJ1-1
v_gene: TRBV10-3
d_gene: .
CDR3nt: TGTGCCATCAGTCGGACAGAAAACACTGAAGCTTTCTTT
CDR3aa: CAISRTENTEAFF

abundance: .
j_gene: TRBJ1-6
v_gene: TRBV7-9
d_gene: TRBD1
CDR3nt: TGTGCCAGCAGCTTAGCGGGGACAGGGGATTCACCCCTCCACTTT
CDR3aa: CASSLAGTGDSPLHF

abundance: .
j_gene: TRBJ2-1
v_gene: TRBV6-6
d_gene: .
CDR3nt: TGTGCCAGCAGTTACGCCGCGGCTGACAATGAGCAGTTCTTC
CDR3aa: CASSYAAADNEQFF

abundance: .
j_gene: TRBJ1-6
v_gene: TRBV30
d_gene: TRBD1
CDR3nt: TGTGCCTGGAGGATCCCGGGACAGGTTAATTCACCCCTCCACTTT
CDR3aa: CAWRIPGQVNSPLHF

abundance: .
j_gene: TRBJ1-2
v_gene: TRBV25-1
d_gene: .
CDR3nt: TGTGCCAGCAGTGCTCTCTCAGGGGACTATGGCTACACCTTC
CDR3aa: CASSALSGDYGYTF

abundance: .
j_gene: TRBJ1-1
v_gene: TRBV29-1
d_gene: .
CDR3nt: TGCAGCGTTGACAGCTGGGTCACTGAAGCTTTCTTT
CDR3aa: CSVDSWVTEAFF

abundance: .
j_gene: TRBJ1-1
v_gene: TRBV4-2
d_gene: .
CDR3nt: TGTGCCAGCAGCCGAACCAGTGAAGCTTTCTTT
CDR3aa: CASSRTSEAFF

abundance: .
j_gene: TRBJ1-4
v_gene: TRBV5-1
d_gene: TRBD1
CDR3nt: TGCGCCAGCAGCTTAGCCGGCACAGGGGATGAAAAACTGTTTTTT
CDR3aa: CASSLAGTGDEKLFF

abundance: few
j_gene: TRBJ2-3
v_gene: TRBV14
d_gene: TRBD2
CDR3nt: TGTGCCAGCAGCGCGGGACTAGCCCCAGATACGCAGTATTTT
CDR3aa: CASSAGLAPDTQYF

abundance: .
j_gene: TRBJ2-5
v_gene: TRBV7-6
d_gene: .
CDR3nt: TGTGCCAGCCGCGGGGGCGGCGAGACCCAGTACTTC
CDR3aa: CASRGGGETQYF

abundance: .
j_gene: TRBJ1-1
v_gene: TRBV19
d_gene: .
CDR3nt: TGTGCCAGTAGTATATCCGGATCGGGCACTGAAGCTTTCTTT
CDR3aa: CASSISGSGTEAFF

abundance: .
j_gene: TRBJ2-5
v_gene: TRBV2
d_gene: TRBD1
CDR3nt: TGTGCCAGCAGGATGACAGGGTCGGAGACCCAGTACTTC
CDR3aa: CASRMTGSETQYF

abundance: .
j_gene: TRBJ1-5
v_gene: TRBV30
d_gene: TRBD1
CDR3nt: TGTGCCTGGAGAGACAGGGGGGATCAGCCCCAGCATTTT
CDR3aa: CAWRDRGDQPQHF

abundance: .
j_gene: TRBJ1-1
v_gene: TRBV29-1
d_gene: .
CDR3nt: TGCAGCGTGGCGACAGGAGCTGAAGCTTTCTTT
CDR3aa: CSVATGAEAFF